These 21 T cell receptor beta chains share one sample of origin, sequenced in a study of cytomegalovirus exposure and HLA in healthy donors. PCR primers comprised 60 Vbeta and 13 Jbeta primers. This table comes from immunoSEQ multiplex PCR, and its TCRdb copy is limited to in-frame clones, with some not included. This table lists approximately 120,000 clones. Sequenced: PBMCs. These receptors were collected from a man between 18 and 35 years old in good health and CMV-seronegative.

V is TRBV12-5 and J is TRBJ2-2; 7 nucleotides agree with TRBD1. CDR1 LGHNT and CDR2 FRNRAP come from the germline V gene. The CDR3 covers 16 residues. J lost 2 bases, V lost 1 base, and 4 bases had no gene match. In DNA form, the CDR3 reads TGTGCTAGTGGTTTGGCCCGGGACAGAAACACCGGGGAGCTGTTTTTT. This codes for CASGLARDRNTGELFF.

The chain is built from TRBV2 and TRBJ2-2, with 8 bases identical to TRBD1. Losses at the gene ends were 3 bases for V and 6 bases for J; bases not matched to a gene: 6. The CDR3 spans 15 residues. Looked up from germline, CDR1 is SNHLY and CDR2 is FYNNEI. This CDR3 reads CASSEGTGGAGELFF. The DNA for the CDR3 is TGTGCCAGCAGTGAGGGGACAGGTGGGGCCGGGGAGCTGTTTTTT.

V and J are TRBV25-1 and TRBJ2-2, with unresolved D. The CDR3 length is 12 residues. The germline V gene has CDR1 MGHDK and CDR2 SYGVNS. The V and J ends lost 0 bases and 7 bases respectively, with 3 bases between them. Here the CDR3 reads CASSEYIGELFF. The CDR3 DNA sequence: TGTGCCAGCAGTGAATATATCGGGGAGCTGTTTTTT.

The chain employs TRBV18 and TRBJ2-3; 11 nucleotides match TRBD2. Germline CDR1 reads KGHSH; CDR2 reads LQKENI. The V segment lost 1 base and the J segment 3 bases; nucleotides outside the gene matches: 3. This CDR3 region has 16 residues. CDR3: CASSPLAGGQTDTQYF. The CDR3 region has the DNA TGTGCCAGCTCACCACTAGCGGGAGGGCAGACAGATACGCAGTATTTT.

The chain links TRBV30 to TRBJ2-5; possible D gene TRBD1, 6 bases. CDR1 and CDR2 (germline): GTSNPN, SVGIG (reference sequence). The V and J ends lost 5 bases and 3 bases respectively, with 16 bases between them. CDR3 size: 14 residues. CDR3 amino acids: CAWAKFAGEETQYF. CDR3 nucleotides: TGTGCCTGGGCAAAGTTTGCAGGGGAAGAGACCCAGTACTTC.

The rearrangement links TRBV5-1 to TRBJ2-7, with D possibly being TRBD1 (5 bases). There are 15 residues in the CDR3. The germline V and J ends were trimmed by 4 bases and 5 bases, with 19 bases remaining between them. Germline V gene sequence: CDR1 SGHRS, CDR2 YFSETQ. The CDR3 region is CASSLTGPPSHEQYF. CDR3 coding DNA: TGCGCCAGCAGCCTTACAGGTCCTCCTTCCCACGAGCAGTACTTC. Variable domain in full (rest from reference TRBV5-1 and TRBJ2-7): KAGVTQTPRYLIKTRGQQVTLSCSPISGHRSVSWYQQTPGQGLQFLFEYFSETQRNKGNFPGRFSGRQFSNSRSEMNVSTLELGDSALYLCASSLTGPPSHEQYFGPGTRLTVT.

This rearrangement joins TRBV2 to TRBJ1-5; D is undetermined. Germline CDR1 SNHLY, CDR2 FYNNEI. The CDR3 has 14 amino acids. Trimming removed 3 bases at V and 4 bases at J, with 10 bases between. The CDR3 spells CASSEGRPNQPQHF. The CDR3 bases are TGTGCCAGCAGTGAGGGGAGGCCTAATCAGCCCCAGCATTTT.

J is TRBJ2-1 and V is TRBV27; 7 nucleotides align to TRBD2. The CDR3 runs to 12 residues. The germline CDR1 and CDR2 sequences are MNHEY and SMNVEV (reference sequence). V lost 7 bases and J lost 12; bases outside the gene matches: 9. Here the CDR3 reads CASTPPGGRQFF. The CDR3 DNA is TGTGCCAGCACCCCTCCAGGCGGGAGGCAGTTCTTC.

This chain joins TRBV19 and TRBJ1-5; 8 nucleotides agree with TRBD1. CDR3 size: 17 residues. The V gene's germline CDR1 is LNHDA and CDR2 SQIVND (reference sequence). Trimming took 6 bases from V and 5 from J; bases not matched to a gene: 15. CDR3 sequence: CASSAHLGQVIDQPQHF. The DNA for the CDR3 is TGTGCCAGTAGCGCTCATTTGGGACAGGTGATAGATCAGCCCCAGCATTTT.

The CDR3 DNA follows: TGTGCCAGCAGCCCCCGGGACAGGGGGTTTTGGACTGAAGCTTTCTTT. This codes for CASSPRDRGFWTEAFF. The rearrangement uses TRBV4-2 and TRBJ1-1, with TRBD1 matching over 11 bases. The CDR3 sequence is 16 residues long. Germline lookup yields CDR1 LGHNA and CDR2 YNFKEQ. V trimming: 4 bases; J trimming: 5 bases; junction bases outside the gene matches: 9.

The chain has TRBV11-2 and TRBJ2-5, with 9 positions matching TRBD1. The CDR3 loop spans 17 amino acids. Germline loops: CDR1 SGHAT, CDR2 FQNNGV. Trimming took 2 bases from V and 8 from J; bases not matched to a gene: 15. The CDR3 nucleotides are TGTGCCAGCAGCTTAAACCTGGGACAGGGTCGGGCATCAACCCAGTACTTC. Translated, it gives CASSLNLGQGRASTQYF.

The CDR3 nucleotides read TGTGCCAGCAGTGTAACAAGACTAGCGGGAGCCAATGAGCAGTTCTTC. Translated, it gives CASSVTRLAGANEQFF. The chain carries TRBV2 and TRBJ2-1, with 12 bases identical to TRBD2. V trimming: 4 bases; J trimming: 6 bases; junction bases outside the gene matches: 7. CDR3 length: 16 amino acids. Germline V gene data show CDR1 as SNHLY and CDR2 as FYNNEI.

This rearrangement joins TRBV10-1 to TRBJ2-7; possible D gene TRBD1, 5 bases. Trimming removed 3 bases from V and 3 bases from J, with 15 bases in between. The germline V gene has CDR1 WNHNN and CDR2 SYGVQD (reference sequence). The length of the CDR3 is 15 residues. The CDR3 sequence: CASSDPTDPLYEQYF. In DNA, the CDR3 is TGCGCCAGCAGTGATCCGACAGACCCCCTCTACGAGCAGTACTTC.

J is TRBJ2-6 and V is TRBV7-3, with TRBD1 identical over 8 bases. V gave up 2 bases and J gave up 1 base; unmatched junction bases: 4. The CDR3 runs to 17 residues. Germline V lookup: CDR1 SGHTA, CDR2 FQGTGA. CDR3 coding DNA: TGTGCCAGCAGCTTATTCCAGGGGGCTTCTGGGGCCAACGTCCTGACTTTC. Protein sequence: CASSLFQGASGANVLTF.

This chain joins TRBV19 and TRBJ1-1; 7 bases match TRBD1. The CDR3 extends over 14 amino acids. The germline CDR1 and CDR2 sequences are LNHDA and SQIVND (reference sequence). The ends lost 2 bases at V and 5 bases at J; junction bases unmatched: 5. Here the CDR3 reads CASSIRGPETEAFF. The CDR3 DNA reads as TGTGCCAGTAGTATAAGGGGGCCGGAGACTGAAGCTTTCTTT.

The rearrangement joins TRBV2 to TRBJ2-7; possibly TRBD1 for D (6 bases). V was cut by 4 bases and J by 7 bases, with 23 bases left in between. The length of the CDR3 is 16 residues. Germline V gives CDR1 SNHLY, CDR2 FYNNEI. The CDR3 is CASSAWDNRKWGEQYF. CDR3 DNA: TGTGCCAGCAGTGCTTGGGACAACCGTAAATGGGGGGAGCAGTACTTC.

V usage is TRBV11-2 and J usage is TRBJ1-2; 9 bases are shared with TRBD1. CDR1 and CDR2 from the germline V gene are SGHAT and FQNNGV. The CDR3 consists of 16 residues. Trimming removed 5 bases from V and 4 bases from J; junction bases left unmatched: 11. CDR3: CASSPLGTGKIYGYTF. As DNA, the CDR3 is TGTGCCAGCAGCCCACTAGGGACAGGGAAAATCTATGGCTACACCTTC.

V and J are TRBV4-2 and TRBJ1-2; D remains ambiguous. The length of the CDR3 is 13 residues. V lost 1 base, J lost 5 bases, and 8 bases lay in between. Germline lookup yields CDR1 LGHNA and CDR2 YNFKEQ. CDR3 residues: CASSQALFYGYTF. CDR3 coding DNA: TGTGCCAGCAGCCAAGCCCTGTTTTATGGCTACACCTTC.

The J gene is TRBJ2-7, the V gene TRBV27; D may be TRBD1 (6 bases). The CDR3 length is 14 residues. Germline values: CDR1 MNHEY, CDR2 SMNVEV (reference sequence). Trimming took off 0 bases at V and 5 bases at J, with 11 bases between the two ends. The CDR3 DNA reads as TGTGCCAGCAGTTTATCAACAGGGATCCACGAGCAGTACTTC. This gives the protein CASSLSTGIHEQYF.

Here the CDR3 reads CATEGGRNEQFF. CDR3 bases: TGTGCCACGGAGGGAGGGCGGAATGAGCAGTTCTTC. V usage is TRBV5-4 and J usage is TRBJ2-1; 7 positions match TRBD2. Germline lookup yields CDR1 SGHNT and CDR2 YYREEE (reference sequence). Trimming removed 9 bases from V and 7 bases from J; junction bases left unmatched: 7. The CDR3 runs to 12 residues. The full variable domain, in which reference TRBV5-4 and TRBJ2-1 provide the parts outside the CDR3, is ETGVTQSPTHLIKTRGQQVTLRCSSQSGHNTVSWYQQALGQGPQFIFQYYREEENGRGNFPPRFSGLQFPNYSSELNVNALELDDSALYLCATEGGRNEQFFGPGTRLTVL.

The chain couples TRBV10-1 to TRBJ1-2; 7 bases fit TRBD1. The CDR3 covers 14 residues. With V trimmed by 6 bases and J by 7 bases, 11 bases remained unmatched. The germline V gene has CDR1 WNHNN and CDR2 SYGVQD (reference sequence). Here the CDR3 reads CASRRQGYSGGYTF. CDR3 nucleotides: TGCGCCAGCAGGAGACAGGGATACTCTGGTGGCTACACCTTC.